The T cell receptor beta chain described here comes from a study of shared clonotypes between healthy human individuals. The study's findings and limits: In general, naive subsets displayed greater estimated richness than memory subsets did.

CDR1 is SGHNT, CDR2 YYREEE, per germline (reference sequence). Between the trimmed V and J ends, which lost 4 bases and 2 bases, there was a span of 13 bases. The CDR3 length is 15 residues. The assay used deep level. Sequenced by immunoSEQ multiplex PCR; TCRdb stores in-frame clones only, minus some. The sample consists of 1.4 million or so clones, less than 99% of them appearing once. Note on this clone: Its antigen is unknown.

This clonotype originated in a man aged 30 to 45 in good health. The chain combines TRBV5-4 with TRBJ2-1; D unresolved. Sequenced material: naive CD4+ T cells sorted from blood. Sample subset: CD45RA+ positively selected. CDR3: CASSPSEATYNEQFF. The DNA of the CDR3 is TGTGCCAGCAGCCCGTCGGAAGCCACCTACAATGAGCAGTTCTTC.